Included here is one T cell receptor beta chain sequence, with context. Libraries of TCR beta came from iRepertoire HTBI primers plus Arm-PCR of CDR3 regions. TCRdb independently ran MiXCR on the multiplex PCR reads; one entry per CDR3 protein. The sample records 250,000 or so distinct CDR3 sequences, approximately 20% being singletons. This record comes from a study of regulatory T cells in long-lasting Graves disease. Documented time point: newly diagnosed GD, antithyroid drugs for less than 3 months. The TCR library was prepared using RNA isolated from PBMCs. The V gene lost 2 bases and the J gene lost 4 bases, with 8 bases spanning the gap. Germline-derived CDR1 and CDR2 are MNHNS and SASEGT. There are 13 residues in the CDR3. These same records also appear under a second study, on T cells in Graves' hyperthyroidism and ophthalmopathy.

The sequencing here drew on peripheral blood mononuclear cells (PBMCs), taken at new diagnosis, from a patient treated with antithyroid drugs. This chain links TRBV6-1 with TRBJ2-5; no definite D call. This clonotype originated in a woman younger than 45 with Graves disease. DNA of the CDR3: TGTGCCAGCAGTGAACCGGGCTCAGAGACCCAGTACTTC. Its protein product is CASSEPGSETQYF.